This T cell receptor (beta chain) was obtained from a study of cytomegalovirus exposure and HLA in healthy donors. Study as a whole: Genotyping of roughly 400 donors showed that about 79% belonged to the Caucasian-associated ancestry cluster. The study, taken as a whole, reports: Data from an earlier analysis indicated that most TCR beta V segments were productive either about 87% or about 30% of the time. Highly shared variants forming one cluster were likely a sequencing artifact.

13 Jbeta primers and 60 Vbeta primers were used for the PCR. The method was immunoSEQ multiplex PCR; TCRdb's version includes in-frame clones alone and lacks a portion of them. The sample records around 160,000 clones, 60% to 85% being singletons. The CDR3 is 15 residues long. Looked up from germline, CDR1 is MNHEY and CDR2 is SMNVEV (reference sequence). J was trimmed by 1 base and V by 6 bases; bases with no gene match: 8. This clone has only one observation. What it binds is not known. This chain joins TRBV27 and TRBJ2-7; 8 bases are shared with TRBD1. The sequenced sample consisted of PBMCs. This receptor was obtained from a woman aged 35 to 49 in good health and CMV-seropositive. The CDR3 sequence: CASSNSGTGSYEQYF. The CDR3 DNA reads TGTGCCAGCAGCAATTCCGGGACAGGATCCTACGAGCAGTACTTC.